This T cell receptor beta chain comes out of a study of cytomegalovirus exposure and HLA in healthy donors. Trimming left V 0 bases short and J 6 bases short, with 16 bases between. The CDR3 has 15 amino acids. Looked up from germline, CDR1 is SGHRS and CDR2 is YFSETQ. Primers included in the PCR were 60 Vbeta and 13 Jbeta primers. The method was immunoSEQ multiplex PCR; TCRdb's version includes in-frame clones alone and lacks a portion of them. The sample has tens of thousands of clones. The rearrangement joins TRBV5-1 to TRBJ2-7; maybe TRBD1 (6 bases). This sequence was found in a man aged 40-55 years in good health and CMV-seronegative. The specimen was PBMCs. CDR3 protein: CASSLVAGEGSEQYF. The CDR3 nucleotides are TGCGCCAGCAGCTTGGTCGCAGGGGAAGGGTCCGAGCAGTACTTC.